This TCR beta chain was identified in a study of blood T cell repertoires in COVID-19 (dated by TCRdb to about 2020). For the wider study: Collaborator samples came from the United States, Italy and Spain and covered acute and convalescent phases of COVID-19. Subjects who had been exposed to COVID-19, were actively infected with it, or had recovered from it provided the deeply sampled blood TCRbeta repertoires that made up the dataset. HLA class I and class II types, where available, came from metadata supplied by the sample provider rather than from assay-based typing. The repertoires were released in a freely available public database meant as a resource for research on the immune response to SARS-CoV-2. The prospective study material was composed of cDNA or gDNA derived from T cells, B-cell-depleted T cells, or PBMCs. Samples came from the ongoing ImmuneRACE study (first 160 participants) plus 1,254 subjects from 6 global collaborators. The sample metadata nearly always contained a de-identified subject ID, COVID-19 status, age in years and sex.

Collaborating institutions collected whole blood in K2EDTA tubes following their own protocols. For TCRbeta analysis, collaborators shipped samples as frozen whole blood, isolated PBMCs, or DNA extracted from either of those sample types. With regard to this clone: What this receptor recognizes is not known. Qualities for individual bases were not recorded, and no much larger clone is one base off.

The research as a whole found: The amount of clinical and demographic metadata varied by source and participant and was provided uncurated.

TCRbeta CDR3 regions were amplified from genomic DNA using the immunoSEQ Assay, a bias-controlled multiplex PCR. In the authors' own workflow: The number of nucleated cells in each sample was estimated from the amplification of reference gene primers within the assay. To quantify the absolute abundance of each unique TCRbeta CDR3 rearrangement, sequence reads were collapsed and filtered. For each sample, productive Simpson clonality was calculated as the square root of Simpson's diversity index over productive rearrangements. In TCRdb, the immuneACCESS table is reduced to in-frame sequences with V and J assigned. These tables do not hold every clone; where another copy was compared, an unresolved V gene accounts for under half, and the others remain unexplained. V, J and clone size were drawn from that table, and D and trimming were deduced from the DNA. This sample holds around 700,000 clones; 85% to 90% were observed only once. The ten largest account for under 0.3% of the sample.

Source material: peripheral blood. The TCR sequence derives from a woman under 30 with acute or convalescent COVID-19.

At the DNA level, the sequence is TGTGCCAGCAGTTACGGGCTCCCCAATCAGCCCCAGCATTTT. Its product reads: CASSYGLPNQPQHF. The chain was built from TRBV6-6 and TRBJ1-5; too little of a D gene remains to name it. Between the V and J ends, shortened by 2 bases and 3 bases respectively, the junction contains 8 bases. CDR1 and CDR2, looked up from the germline V gene (reference sequence), are MNHNY and SVGAGI. Reading from cysteine to phenylalanine, the CDR3 counts 14 amino acids. The sequence is cut down to CDR3 DNA, 42 bases in frame from base 1.